This T cell receptor beta chain was documented in a study of beta chain features in type 1 diabetes. Study results and limitations: Type 1 diabetes patients had TCRB CDR3s that were shorter (moderately but significantly so) in all four CD4+ subsets.

Since all of the isolated RNA was reverse transcribed, expressed TCRB transcripts were what got sequenced. The data were produced by immunoSEQ multiplex PCR, yet TCRdb's version contains in-frame clones alone and is incomplete. Found here are over 55,000 clones, around 56% of them singletons; the top ten hold 2.6%. This clone appeared a few times. The antigen remains unidentified. V shed 5 bases, J shed 6 bases, and the junction held 8 bases outside the gene matches. Germline loops: CDR1 SGHTA, CDR2 FQGNSA. CDR3 length: 14 amino acids. Sequencing was carried out using Tregs from blood. The source is a woman in her forties with type 1 diabetes. The chain carries TRBV7-2 and TRBJ2-7; TRBD2 matches 9 bases. The CDR3 protein is CASSRSGSLSEQYF. The CDR3 DNA reads as TGTGCCAGCAGCCGTAGCGGGAGTCTCTCCGAGCAGTACTTC.